This is a list of T cell receptor beta chains from one sample in a study of T cells after yellow fever vaccination. MiXCR, run by TCRdb on the 5' RACE reads, gives a single entry per CDR3 protein. The sample yields 200,000 to 300,000 distinct CDR3 sequences, approximately 6.7% seen once. This material consisted of CD4+ T cells sorted from PBMCs, taken on the day of the yellow fever booster vaccination. These receptors were collected from a man aged 25-45 years who received the YFV17D yellow fever vaccine. Each CDR3 is given with its conserved first and last residue. D genes are given only for firm matches. The size field is filled for only some rows; it gives once, few, many or a size class.

v_gene: TRBV6-2/TRBV6-3
j_gene: TRBJ2-3
d_gene: TRBD2
abundance: few
CDR3nt: TGTGCCAGCAAGTGGCGGGGGAGCACAGATACGCAGTATTTT
CDR3aa: CASKWRGSTDTQYF

v_gene: TRBV5-6
j_gene: TRBJ2-5
d_gene: TRBD1
abundance: -
CDR3nt: TGTGCCAGCAGTCTCTTGGACAGGGTGCCGGAGACCCAGTACTTC
CDR3aa: CASSLLDRVPETQYF

v_gene: TRBV20-1
j_gene: TRBJ1-5
d_gene: TRBD1
abundance: -
CDR3nt: TGCAGTGCTAGAGAAGGGACAGGGAGGTCTCAGCCCCAGCATTTT
CDR3aa: CSAREGTGRSQPQHF

v_gene: TRBV29-1
j_gene: TRBJ2-3
d_gene: TRBD1
abundance: many
CDR3nt: TGCAGCGTTTCCCGGACAGGTAGCACAGATACGCAGTATTTT
CDR3aa: CSVSRTGSTDTQYF

v_gene: TRBV7-3
j_gene: TRBJ2-3
d_gene: -
abundance: many
CDR3nt: TGTGCCAGCAGCTCGTGGGGCACAGATACGCAGTATTTT
CDR3aa: CASSSWGTDTQYF

v_gene: TRBV12-3/TRBV12-4
j_gene: TRBJ2-6
d_gene: -
abundance: -
CDR3nt: TGTGCCAGCAGTCCGGCCCCGTACAGGGATACGCTCTCTGGGGCCAACGTCCTGACTTTC
CDR3aa: CASSPAPYRDTLSGANVLTF

v_gene: TRBV7-9
j_gene: TRBJ1-4
d_gene: -
abundance: few
CDR3nt: TGTGCCAGCAGCCCCGGTCGGTCTAATGAAAAACTGTTTTTT
CDR3aa: CASSPGRSNEKLFF

v_gene: TRBV11-2
j_gene: TRBJ2-1
d_gene: -
abundance: -
CDR3nt: TGTGCCAGCAGCTTAGCGCGCCTCTCCTACAATGAGCAGTTCTTC
CDR3aa: CASSLARLSYNEQFF

v_gene: TRBV19
j_gene: TRBJ2-5
d_gene: TRBD1
abundance: -
CDR3nt: TGTGCCGGACAGGGTGTCGGGACCCAGTACTTC
CDR3aa: CAGQGVGTQYF

v_gene: TRBV20-1
j_gene: TRBJ2-1
d_gene: TRBD2
abundance: once
CDR3nt: TGCAGTCCTAGACCCCTGACTAGCGGGAGGCATGATGAGCAGTTCTTC
CDR3aa: CSPRPLTSGRHDEQFF

v_gene: TRBV20-1
j_gene: TRBJ2-5
d_gene: TRBD1
abundance: few
CDR3nt: TGCAGTGCGGGCGGACAGGGGGGGGTTCAAGAGACCCAGTACTTC
CDR3aa: CSAGGQGGVQETQYF

v_gene: TRBV5-6
j_gene: TRBJ1-1
d_gene: TRBD1
abundance: -
CDR3nt: TGTGCCAGCAGCTCTGGGACAGGGTATGGGATGAACACTGAAGCTTTCTTT
CDR3aa: CASSSGTGYGMNTEAFF

v_gene: TRBV30
j_gene: TRBJ2-5
d_gene: -
abundance: few
CDR3nt: TGTGCCTGGAATGAACAGCAAGAGACCCAGTACTTC
CDR3aa: CAWNEQQETQYF

v_gene: TRBV7-2
j_gene: TRBJ2-5
d_gene: -
abundance: -
CDR3nt: TGTGCCAGCAGCGTCGTGGTACCGGGACCCGAAGTGACCCAGTACTTC
CDR3aa: CASSVVVPGPEVTQYF

v_gene: TRBV7-9
j_gene: TRBJ1-2
d_gene: -
abundance: few
CDR3nt: TGTGCCAGCAGATTGGGGGTCGGCTATGGCTACACCTTC
CDR3aa: CASRLGVGYGYTF